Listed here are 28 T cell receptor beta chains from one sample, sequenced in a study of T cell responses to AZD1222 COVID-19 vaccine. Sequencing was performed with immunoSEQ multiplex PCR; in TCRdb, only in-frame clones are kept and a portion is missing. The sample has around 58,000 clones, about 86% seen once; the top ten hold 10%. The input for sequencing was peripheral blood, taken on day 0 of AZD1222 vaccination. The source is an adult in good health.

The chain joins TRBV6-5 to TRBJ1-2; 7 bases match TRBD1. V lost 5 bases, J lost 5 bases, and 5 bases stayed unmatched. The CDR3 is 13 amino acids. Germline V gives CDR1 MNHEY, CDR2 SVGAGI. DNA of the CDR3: TGTGCCAGCAGTCAGGCAGGGGGATATGGCTACACCTTC. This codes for CASSQAGGYGYTF.

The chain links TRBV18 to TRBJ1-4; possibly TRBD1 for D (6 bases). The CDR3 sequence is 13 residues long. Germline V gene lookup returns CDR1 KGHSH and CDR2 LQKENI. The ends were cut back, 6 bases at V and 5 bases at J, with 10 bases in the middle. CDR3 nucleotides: TGTGCCAGCTCGGACAGACTAAATGAAAAACTGTTTTTT. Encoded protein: CASSDRLNEKLFF.

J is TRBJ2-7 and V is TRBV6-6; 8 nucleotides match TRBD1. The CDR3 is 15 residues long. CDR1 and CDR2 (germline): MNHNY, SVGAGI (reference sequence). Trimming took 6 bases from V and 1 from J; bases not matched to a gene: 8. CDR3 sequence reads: CASRKGQGSSYEQYF. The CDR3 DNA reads TGTGCCAGCAGAAAAGGACAGGGCTCATCCTACGAGCAGTACTTC.

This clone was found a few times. The CDR3 DNA is TGTGCCAGCGTAATTGACAGGGGCTCTTCACCCCTCCACTTT. It translates to CASVIDRGSSPLHF. This rearrangement joins TRBV6-6 to TRBJ1-6; 8 bases align to TRBD1. V dropped 8 bases and J dropped 9; count of bases not matched to a gene: 9. Germline values: CDR1 MNHNY, CDR2 SVGAGI (reference sequence). CDR3 size: 14 residues.

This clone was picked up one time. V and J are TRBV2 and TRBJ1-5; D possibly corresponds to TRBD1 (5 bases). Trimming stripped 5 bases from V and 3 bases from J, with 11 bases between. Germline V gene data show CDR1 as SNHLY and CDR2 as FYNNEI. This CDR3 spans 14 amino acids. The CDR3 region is CASSIDSYNQPQHF. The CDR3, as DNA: TGTGCCAGCAGTATCGACAGTTACAATCAGCCCCAGCATTTT.

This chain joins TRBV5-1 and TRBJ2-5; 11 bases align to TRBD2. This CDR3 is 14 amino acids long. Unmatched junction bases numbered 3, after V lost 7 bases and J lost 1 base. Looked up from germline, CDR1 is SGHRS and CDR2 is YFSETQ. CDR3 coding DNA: TGCGCCAGCGGTAGCGGGGGGGTCCAAGAGACCCAGTACTTC. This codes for CASGSGGVQETQYF.

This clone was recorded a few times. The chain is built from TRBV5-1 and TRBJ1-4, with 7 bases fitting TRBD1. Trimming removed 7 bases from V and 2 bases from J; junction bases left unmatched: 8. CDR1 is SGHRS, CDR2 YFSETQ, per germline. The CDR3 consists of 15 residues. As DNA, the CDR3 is TGCGCCAGCCGTGGCCAGGGGGTGACTAATGAAAAACTGTTTTTT. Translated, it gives CASRGQGVTNEKLFF.

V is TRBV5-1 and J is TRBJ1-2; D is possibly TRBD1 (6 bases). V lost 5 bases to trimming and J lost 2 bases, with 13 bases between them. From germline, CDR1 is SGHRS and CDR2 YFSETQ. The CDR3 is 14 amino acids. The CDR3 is CASRERTANYGYTF. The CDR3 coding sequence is TGCGCCAGCAGGGAGAGGACAGCGAACTATGGCTACACCTTC.

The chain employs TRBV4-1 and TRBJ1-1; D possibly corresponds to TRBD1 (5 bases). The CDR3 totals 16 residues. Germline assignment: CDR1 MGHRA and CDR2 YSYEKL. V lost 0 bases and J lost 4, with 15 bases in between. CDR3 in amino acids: CASSQERGRRGTEAFF. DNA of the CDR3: TGCGCCAGCAGCCAAGAACGGGGCAGAAGGGGCACTGAAGCTTTCTTT.

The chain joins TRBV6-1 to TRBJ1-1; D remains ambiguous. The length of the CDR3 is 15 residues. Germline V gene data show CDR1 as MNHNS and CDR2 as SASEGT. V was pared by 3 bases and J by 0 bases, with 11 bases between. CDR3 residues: CASSDILRLNTEAFF. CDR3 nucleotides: TGTGCCAGCAGTGACATTCTAAGGCTGAACACTGAAGCTTTCTTT.

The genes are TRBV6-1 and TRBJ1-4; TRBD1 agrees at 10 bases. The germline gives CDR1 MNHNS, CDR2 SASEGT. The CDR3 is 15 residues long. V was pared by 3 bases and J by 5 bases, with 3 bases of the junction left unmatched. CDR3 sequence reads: CASSDRDRGNEKLFF. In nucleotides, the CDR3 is TGTGCCAGCAGTGACCGGGACAGGGGAAATGAAAAACTGTTTTTT.

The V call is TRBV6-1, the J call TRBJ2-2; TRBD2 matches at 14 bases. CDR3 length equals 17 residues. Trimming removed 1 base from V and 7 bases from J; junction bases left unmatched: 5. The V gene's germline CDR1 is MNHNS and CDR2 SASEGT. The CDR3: CASSEGGLAGVGGELFF. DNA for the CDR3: TGTGCCAGCAGTGAAGGGGGACTAGCGGGAGTCGGCGGGGAGCTGTTTTTT.

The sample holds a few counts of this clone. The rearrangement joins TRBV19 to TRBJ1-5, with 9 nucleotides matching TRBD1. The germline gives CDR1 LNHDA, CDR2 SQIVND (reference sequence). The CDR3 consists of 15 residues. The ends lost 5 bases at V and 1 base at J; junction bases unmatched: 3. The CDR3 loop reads CASSLGQGSNQPQHF. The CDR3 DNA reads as TGTGCCAGTAGTCTTGGACAGGGGAGCAATCAGCCCCAGCATTTT.

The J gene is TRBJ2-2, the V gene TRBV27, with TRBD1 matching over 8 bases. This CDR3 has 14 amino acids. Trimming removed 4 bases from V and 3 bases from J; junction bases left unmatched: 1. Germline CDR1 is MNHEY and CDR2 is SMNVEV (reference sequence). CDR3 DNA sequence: TGTGCCAGCAGTTACAGGGGGGACACCGGGGAGCTGTTTTTT. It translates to CASSYRGDTGELFF.

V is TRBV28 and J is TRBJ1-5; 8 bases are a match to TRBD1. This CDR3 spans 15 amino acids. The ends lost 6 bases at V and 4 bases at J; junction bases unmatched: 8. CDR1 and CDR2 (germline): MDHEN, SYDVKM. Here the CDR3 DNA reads TGTGCCAGCAGCAATTCCGGGACAGGAAATCAGCCCCAGCATTTT. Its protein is CASSNSGTGNQPQHF.

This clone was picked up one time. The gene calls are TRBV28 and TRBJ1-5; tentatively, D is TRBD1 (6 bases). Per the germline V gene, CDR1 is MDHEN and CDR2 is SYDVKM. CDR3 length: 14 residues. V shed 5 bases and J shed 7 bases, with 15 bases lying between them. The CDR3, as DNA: TGTGCCAGCAGTCCTAACACAGGGTTCCAGCCCCAGCATTTT. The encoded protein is CASSPNTGFQPQHF.

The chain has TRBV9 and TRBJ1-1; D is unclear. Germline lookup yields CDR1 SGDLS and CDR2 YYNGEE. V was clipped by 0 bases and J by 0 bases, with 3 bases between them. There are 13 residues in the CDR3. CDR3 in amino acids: CASSVAVNTEAFF. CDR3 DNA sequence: TGTGCCAGCAGCGTAGCAGTGAACACTGAAGCTTTCTTT. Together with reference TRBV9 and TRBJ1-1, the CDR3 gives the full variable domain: DSGVTQTPKHLITATGQRVTLRCSPRSGDLSVYWYQQSLDQGLQFLIQYYNGEERAKGNILERFSAQQFPDLHSELNLSSLELGDSALYFCASSVAVNTEAFFGQGTRLTVV.

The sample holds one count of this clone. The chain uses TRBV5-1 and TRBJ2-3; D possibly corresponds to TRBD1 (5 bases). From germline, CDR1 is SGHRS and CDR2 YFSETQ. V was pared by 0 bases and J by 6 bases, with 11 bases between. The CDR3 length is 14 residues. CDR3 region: CASSLGGALDTQYF. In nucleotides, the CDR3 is TGCGCCAGCAGCTTGGGTGGGGCGCTGGATACGCAGTATTTT.

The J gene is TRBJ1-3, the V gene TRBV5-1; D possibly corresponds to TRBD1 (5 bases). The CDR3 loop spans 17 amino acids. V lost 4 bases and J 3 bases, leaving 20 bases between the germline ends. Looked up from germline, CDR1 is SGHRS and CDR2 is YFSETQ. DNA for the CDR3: TGCGCCAGCAGCATTGGAGATAGCGGGGGACTTGGAAACACCATATATTTT. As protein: CASSIGDSGGLGNTIYF.

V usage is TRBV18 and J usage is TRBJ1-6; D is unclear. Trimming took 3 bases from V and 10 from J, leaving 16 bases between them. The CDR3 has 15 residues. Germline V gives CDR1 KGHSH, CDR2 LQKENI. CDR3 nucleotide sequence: TGTGCCAGCTCACCTTTAGACCGTTCAGAGTCACCCCTCCACTTT. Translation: CASSPLDRSESPLHF.

CDR3 region: CASSRGGWVEPQHF. For the CDR3, the DNA is TGTGCCAGCAGTCGAGGCGGGTGGGTAGAGCCCCAGCATTTT. V gene TRBV27 combines with J gene TRBJ1-5; D remains unclear. Germline values: CDR1 MNHEY, CDR2 SMNVEV (reference sequence). CDR3 length equals 14 residues. Trimming left V 5 bases short and J 8 bases short, with 16 bases between.

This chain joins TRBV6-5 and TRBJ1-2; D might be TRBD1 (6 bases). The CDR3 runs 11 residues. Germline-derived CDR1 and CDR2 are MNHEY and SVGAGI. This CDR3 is CALFGGWGYTF. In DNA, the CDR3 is TGTGCGTTGTTCGGGGGCTGGGGCTACACCTTC.

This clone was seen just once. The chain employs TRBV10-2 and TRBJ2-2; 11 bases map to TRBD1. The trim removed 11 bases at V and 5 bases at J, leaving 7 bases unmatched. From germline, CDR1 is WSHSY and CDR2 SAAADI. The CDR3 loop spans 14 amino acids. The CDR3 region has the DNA TGCGCCGTCTGGGACAGGGGGGCTACCGGGGAGCTGTTTTTT. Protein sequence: CAVWDRGATGELFF.

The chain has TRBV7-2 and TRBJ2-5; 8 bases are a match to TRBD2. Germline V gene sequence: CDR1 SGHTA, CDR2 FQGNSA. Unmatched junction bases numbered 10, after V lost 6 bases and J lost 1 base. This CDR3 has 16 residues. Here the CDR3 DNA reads TGTGCCAGCAGGACACGGGGGGGCCTCTTCCAAGAGACCCAGTACTTC. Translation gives CASRTRGGLFQETQYF.

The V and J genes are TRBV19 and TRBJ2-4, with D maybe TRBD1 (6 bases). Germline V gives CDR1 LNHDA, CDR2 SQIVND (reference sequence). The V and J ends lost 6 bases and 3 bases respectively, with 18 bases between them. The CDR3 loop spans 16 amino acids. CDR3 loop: CASSPRGRGGKNIQYF. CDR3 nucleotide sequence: TGTGCCAGTAGCCCCAGGGGCCGCGGAGGCAAAAACATTCAGTACTTC.

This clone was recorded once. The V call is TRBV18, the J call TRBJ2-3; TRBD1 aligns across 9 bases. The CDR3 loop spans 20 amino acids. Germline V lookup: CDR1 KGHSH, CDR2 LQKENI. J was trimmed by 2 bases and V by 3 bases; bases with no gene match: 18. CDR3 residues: CASSPYQIAPQGANTDTQYF. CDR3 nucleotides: TGTGCCAGCTCACCGTATCAAATCGCACCACAGGGGGCCAACACAGATACGCAGTATTTT.

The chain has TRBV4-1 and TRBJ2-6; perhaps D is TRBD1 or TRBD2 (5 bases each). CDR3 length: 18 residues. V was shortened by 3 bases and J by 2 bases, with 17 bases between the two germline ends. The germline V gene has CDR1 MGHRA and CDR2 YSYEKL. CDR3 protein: CASSHSMGRSAGANVLTF. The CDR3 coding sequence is TGCGCCAGCAGCCATTCGATGGGACGCTCAGCTGGGGCCAACGTCCTGACTTTC.

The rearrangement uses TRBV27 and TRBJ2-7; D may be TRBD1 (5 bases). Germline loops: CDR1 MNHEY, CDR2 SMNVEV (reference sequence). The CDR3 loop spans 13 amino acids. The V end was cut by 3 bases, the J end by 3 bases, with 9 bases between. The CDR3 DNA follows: TGTGCCAGCAGTTTCAGGGAAGGCTACGAGCAGTACTTC. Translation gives CASSFREGYEQYF.